This record looks at one TCR beta chain sequence and its context. The source of the sample is a study of beta chain features in type 1 diabetes. The study reverse transcribed the entire isolated RNA, so it sequenced expressed TCRB transcripts. Repertoires were generated with immunoSEQ multiplex PCR, while TCRdb's copy carries only in-frame clones and drops some. The sample shows tens of thousands of clones, 50% of them seen only once. Every sorted population was more than 98% pure. Per germline, CDR1 SQVTM and CDR2 ANQGSEA. The length of the CDR3 is 12 residues. Unmatched junction bases numbered 5, after V lost 4 bases and J lost 6 bases.

V usage is TRBV29-1 and J usage is TRBJ1-2; 7 bases align to TRBD1. Sequencing was carried out using stem cell memory CD4+ T cells from blood. The sequence was collected from a woman aged 30 to 39 in good health. The CDR3 loop is CSVGDRTNGYTF. The DNA of the CDR3 is TGCAGCGTTGGGGACAGAACGAATGGCTACACCTTC.